What follows are 8 T cell receptor beta chains derived from one specimen sequenced in a study of shared clonotypes between healthy human individuals. The repertoire was sequenced with immunoSEQ multiplex PCR; TCRdb's copy has only in-frame clones and lacks some. The sample includes approximately 1,500,000 clones, roughly 96% of them seen just once. Specimen: naive CD4+ T cells sorted from blood. This sample's subset: CD45RA+ positively selected. The source of these receptors is a man between 25 and 39 years old in good health.

CDR3 in DNA: TGTGCCAGCAGCGGTCGGATAGTACGACATAGCAGCAATCAGCCCCAGCATTTT. Translation gives CASSGRIVRHSSNQPQHF. The rearrangement joins TRBV5-8 to TRBJ1-5; D uncertain. The germline gives CDR1 SGHTS, CDR2 YDEGEE. This CDR3 contains 18 residues. The V gene lost 4 bases and the J gene lost 1 base, with 21 bases spanning the gap.

The J gene is TRBJ2-2, the V gene TRBV28; D remains ambiguous. This CDR3 has 12 amino acids. Trimming removed 4 bases from V and 10 bases from J, with 10 bases in between. Germline loops: CDR1 MDHEN, CDR2 SYDVKM. The CDR3 loop is CASSSRPSELFF. Here the CDR3 DNA reads TGTGCCAGCAGTTCGAGACCTTCGGAGCTGTTTTTT.

The rearrangement joins TRBV29-1 to TRBJ2-1; no definite D call. V lost 5 bases, J lost 0 bases, and 8 bases lay in between. The germline V gene encodes CDR1 SQVTM and CDR2 ANQGSEA. The CDR3 contains 13 residues. This CDR3 is CSVLGLSYNEQFF. CDR3 in DNA: TGCAGCGTTCTTGGTCTCTCCTACAATGAGCAGTTCTTC.

The chain employs TRBV5-6 and TRBJ2-1; D is perhaps TRBD1 (5 bases). The CDR3 length is 14 residues. CDR1 SGHDT and CDR2 YYEEEE come from the germline V gene. Trimming shortened V by 3 bases and J by 3 bases, and 10 bases separated the two germline ends. CDR3 residues: CASSSSGFYNEQFF. The CDR3 bases are TGTGCCAGCAGCTCCTCAGGGTTCTACAATGAGCAGTTCTTC.

The chain couples TRBV9 to TRBJ2-5; 14 nucleotides align to TRBD2. The length of the CDR3 is 17 residues. Per germline, CDR1 SGDLS and CDR2 YYNGEE. The junction had 7 bases not matched to a gene; V was cut back by 2 bases and J by 4 bases. The CDR3 reads CASSVGLAGGYGETQYF. The DNA of the CDR3 is TGTGCCAGCAGCGTTGGACTAGCGGGAGGCTATGGAGAGACCCAGTACTTC.

This clone was detected only once. This chain uses TRBV9 with TRBJ2-2; perhaps D is TRBD1 or TRBD2 (5 bases each). V lost 1 base, J lost 1 base, and 11 bases lay in between. This CDR3 comprises 16 residues. Germline V gives CDR1 SGDLS, CDR2 YYNGEE. The DNA of the CDR3 is TGTGCCAGCAGCGTATTGGTGAGGGGGAACACCGGGGAGCTGTTTTTT. Its protein is CASSVLVRGNTGELFF.

The V gene is TRBV7-8, the J gene TRBJ2-7; 10 bases are shared with TRBD2. Germline V gene lookup returns CDR1 SGHVS and CDR2 FQNEAQ. With V trimmed by 1 base and J by 4 bases, 13 bases remained unmatched. CDR3 size: 18 residues. CDR3 protein: CASSLVGTSGAYFYEQYF. For the CDR3, the DNA is TGTGCCAGCAGCTTAGTAGGAACTAGCGGGGCCTACTTTTACGAGCAGTACTTC.

The genes are TRBV27 and TRBJ1-1; D remains unclear. Germline-derived CDR1 and CDR2 are MNHEY and SMNVEV (reference sequence). The CDR3 contains 14 residues. V dropped 2 bases and J dropped 1 base, with 8 bases sitting between them. CDR3 sequence: CASSLPGRNTEAFF. CDR3 in DNA: TGTGCCAGCAGTTTACCGGGCCGGAACACTGAAGCTTTCTTT.